The entry below describes one T cell receptor (beta chain). Its target is not known. Triplicates of 250,000 to 350,000 cells were sorted from each CD8+ T cell subset. UMI-labeled 5' RACE TRB cDNA libraries were prepared from the cells. TCRdb reprocessed the 5' RACE reads, keeping one entry per CDR3 protein, no DNA. The table counts thousands of distinct CDR3 sequences; roughly 1.7% lies in the top ten. Germline CDR1 is SGHDT and CDR2 is YYEEEE. There are 14 residues in the CDR3. This entry comes from a study of CXCR3-negative and CXCR3-positive naive CD8 T cells. Study background: Collectively, the libraries yielded 140 million or so TRB reads in total, at about 1.5 +/- 0.3 million per library. Whole-study findings and limits: Once cells were cryopreserved, CXCR3 expression went down partly, and most assays used fresh PBMCs. For CXCR3-positive naive cells, TRB CDR3s were more hydrophobic than those of CXCR3-negative naive cells.

V is TRBV5-6 and J is TRBJ1-1. The specimen sequenced was naive CXCR3+ CD8+ T cells from blood. Noted subset: CD45RO-CCR7+CD27+CD95- naive CD8+ T cells expressing CXCR3 (TNR3+). The TCR originated in a human donor in good health. Some clones in this sample may be carry-over from other donors' samples. The CDR3: CASTDQQPNTEAFF.